This T cell receptor (beta chain) was observed in a study of OX40 agonist ivuxolimab in advanced cancers. Data came from immunoSEQ multiplex PCR; TCRdb stores just in-frame clones and leaves some out. The sample has about 64,000 clones; approximately 84% are singletons. Germline CDR1 is SGHTA and CDR2 is FQGNSA. The V gene lost 1 base and the J gene lost 5 bases, with 1 base spanning the gap. This CDR3 comprises 11 residues. This clonotype originated in an adult with an advanced solid tumor such as melanoma, head and neck, liver or kidney cancer. The input for sequencing was CD4+ or CD8+ T cells sorted from blood, taken in a trial of the OX40 agonist ivuxolimab. This rearrangement joins TRBV7-2 to TRBJ2-3; D gene unclear. CDR3 region: CASSLVDTQYF. DNA for the CDR3: TGTGCCAGCAGCTTAGTAGATACGCAGTATTTT.